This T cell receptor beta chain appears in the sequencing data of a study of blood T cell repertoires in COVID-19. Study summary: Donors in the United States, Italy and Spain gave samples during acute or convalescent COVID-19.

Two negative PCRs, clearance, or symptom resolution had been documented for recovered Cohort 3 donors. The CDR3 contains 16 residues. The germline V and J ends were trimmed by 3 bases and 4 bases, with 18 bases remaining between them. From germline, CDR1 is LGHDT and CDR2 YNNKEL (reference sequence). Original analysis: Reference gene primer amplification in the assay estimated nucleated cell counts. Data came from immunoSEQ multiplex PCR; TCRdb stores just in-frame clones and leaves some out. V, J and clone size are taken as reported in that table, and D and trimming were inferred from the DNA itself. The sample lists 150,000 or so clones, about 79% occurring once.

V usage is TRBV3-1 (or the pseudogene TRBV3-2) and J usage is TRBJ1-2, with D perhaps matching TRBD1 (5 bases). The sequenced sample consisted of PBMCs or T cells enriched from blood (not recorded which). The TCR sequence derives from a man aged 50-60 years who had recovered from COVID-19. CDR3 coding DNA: TGTGCCAGCAGCCAGGGGGGGGGACGGAGCGGCTATGGCTACACCTTC. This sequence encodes CASSQGGGRSGYGYTF.